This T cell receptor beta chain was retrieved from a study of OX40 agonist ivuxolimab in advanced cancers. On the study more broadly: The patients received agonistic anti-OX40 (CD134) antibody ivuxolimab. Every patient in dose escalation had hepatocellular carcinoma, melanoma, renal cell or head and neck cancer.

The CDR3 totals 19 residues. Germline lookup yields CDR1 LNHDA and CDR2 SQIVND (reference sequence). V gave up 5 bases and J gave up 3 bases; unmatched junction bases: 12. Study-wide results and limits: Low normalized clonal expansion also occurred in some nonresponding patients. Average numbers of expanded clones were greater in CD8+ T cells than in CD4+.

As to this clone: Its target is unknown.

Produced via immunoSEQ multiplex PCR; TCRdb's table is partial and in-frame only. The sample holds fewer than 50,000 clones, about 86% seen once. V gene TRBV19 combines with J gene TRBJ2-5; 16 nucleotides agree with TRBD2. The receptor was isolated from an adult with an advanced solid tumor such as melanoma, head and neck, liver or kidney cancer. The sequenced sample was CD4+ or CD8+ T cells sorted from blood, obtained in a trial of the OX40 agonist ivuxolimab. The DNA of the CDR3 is TGTGCCAGTAGTCCGCGACCGGGACTAGCGGGAGGGCCTGAAGAGACCCAGTACTTC. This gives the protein CASSPRPGLAGGPEETQYF.